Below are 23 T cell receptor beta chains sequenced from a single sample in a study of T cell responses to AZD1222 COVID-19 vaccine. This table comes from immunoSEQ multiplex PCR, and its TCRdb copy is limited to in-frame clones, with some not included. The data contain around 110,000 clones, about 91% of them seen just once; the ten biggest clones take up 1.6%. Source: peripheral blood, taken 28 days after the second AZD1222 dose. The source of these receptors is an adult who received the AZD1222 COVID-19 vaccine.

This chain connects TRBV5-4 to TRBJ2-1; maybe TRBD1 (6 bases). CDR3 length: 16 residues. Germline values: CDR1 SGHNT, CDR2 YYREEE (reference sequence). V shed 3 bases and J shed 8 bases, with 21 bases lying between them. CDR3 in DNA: TGTGCCAGCAGCTCCGGGCCCGGGACAAGTGGCGATGAGCAGTTCTTC. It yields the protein CASSSGPGTSGDEQFF.

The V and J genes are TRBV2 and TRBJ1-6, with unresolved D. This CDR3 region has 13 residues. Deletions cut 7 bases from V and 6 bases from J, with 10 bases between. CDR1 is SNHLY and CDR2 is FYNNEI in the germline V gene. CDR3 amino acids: CASIGRINSPLHF. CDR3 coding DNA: TGTGCCAGCATCGGCAGGATTAATTCACCCCTCCACTTT.

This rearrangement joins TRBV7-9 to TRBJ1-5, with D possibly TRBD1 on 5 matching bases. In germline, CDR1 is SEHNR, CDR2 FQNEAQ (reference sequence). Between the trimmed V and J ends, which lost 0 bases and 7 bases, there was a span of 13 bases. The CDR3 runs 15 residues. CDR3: CASSLAGQGGQPQHF. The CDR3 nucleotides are TGTGCCAGCAGCTTAGCCGGGCAGGGCGGACAGCCCCAGCATTTT.

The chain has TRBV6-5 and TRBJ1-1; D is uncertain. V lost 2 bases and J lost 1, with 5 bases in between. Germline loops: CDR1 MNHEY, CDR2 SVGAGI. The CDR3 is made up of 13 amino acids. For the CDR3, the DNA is TGTGCCAGCAGTTACCCCGGGAACACTGAAGCTTTCTTT. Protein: CASSYPGNTEAFF.

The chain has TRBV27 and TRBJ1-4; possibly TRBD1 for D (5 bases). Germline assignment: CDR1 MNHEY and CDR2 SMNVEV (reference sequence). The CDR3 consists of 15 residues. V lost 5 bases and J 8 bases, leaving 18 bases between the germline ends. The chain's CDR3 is CASSPRQGVVEKLFF. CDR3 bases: TGTGCCAGCAGTCCCCGGCAGGGAGTAGTCGAAAAACTGTTTTTT.

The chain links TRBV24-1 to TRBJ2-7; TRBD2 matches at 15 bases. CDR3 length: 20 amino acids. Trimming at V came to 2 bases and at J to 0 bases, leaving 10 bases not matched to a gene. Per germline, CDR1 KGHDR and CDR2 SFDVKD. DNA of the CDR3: TGTGCCACCAGTGATTATACCGGGACTAGCGGGAGGCGCCCCTCCTACGAGCAGTACTTC. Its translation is CATSDYTGTSGRRPSYEQYF.

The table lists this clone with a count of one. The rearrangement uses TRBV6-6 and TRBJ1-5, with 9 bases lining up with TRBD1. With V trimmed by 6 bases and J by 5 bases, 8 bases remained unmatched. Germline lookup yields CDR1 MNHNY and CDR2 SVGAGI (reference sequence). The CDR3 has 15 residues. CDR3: CASRFTTGGDQPQHF. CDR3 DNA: TGTGCCAGCAGGTTCACGACAGGGGGAGATCAGCCCCAGCATTTT.

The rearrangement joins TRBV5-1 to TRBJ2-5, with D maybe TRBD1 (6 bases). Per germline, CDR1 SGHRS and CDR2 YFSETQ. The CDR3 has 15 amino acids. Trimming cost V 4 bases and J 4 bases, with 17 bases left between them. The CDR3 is CASSTGTGTSETQYF. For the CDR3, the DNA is TGCGCCAGCAGCACGGGGACCGGGACATCAGAGACCCAGTACTTC. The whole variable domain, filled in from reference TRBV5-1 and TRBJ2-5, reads KAGVTQTPRYLIKTRGQQVTLSCSPISGHRSVSWYQQTPGQGLQFLFEYFSETQRNKGNFPGRFSGRQFSNSRSEMNVSTLELGDSALYLCASSTGTGTSETQYFGPGTRLLVL.

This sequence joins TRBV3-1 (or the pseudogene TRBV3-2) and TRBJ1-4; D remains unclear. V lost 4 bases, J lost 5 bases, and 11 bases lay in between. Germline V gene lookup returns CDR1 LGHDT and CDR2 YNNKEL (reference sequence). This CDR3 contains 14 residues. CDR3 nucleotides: TGTGCCAGCAGCCGGTTGGGTACGAATGAAAAACTGTTTTTT. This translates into CASSRLGTNEKLFF.

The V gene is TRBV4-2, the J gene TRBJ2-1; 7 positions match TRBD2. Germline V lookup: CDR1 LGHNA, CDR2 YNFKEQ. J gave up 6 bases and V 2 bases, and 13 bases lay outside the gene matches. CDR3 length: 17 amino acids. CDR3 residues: CASSQRLATNRGNEQFF. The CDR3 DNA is TGTGCCAGCAGCCAACGACTAGCAACAAACCGGGGCAATGAGCAGTTCTTC.

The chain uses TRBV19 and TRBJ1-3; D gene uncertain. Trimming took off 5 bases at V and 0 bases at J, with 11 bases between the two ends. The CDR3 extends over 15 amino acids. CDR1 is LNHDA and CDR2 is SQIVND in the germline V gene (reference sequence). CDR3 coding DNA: TGTGCCAGTAGTCAATGGAGGTCCTCTGGAAACACCATATATTTT. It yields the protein CASSQWRSSGNTIYF. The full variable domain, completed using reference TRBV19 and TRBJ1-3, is DGGITQSPKYLFRKEGQNVTLSCEQNLNHDAMYWYRQDPGQGLRLIYYSQIVNDFQKGDIAEGYSVSREKKESFPLTVTSAQKNPTAFYLCASSQWRSSGNTIYFGEGSWLTVV.

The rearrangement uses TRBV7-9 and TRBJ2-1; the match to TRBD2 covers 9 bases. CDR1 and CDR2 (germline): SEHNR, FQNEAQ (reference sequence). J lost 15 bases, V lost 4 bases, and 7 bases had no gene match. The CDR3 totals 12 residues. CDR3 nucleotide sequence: TGTGCCAGCAGCTGGGCGGGAGGGTTTGCGTTCTTC. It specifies CASSWAGGFAFF.

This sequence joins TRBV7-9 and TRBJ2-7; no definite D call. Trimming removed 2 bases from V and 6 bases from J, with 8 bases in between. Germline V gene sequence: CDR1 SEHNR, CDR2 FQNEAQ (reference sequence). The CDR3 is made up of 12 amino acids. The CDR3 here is CASSLFGREQYF. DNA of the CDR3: TGTGCCAGCAGCTTATTTGGACGCGAGCAGTACTTC.

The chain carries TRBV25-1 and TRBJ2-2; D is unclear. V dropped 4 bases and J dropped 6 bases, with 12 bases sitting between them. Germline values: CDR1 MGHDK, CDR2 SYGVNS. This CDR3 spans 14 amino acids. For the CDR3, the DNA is TGTGCCAGCAGTGCGCAGCTAGTTCCCGGGGAGCTGTTTTTT. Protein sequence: CASSAQLVPGELFF.

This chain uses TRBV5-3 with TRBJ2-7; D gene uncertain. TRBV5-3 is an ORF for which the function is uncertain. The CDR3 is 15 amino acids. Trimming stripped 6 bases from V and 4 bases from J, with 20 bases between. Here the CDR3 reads CARTTGPQERYEQYF. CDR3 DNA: TGTGCCAGAACTACGGGCCCTCAGGAGAGATACGAGCAGTACTTC.

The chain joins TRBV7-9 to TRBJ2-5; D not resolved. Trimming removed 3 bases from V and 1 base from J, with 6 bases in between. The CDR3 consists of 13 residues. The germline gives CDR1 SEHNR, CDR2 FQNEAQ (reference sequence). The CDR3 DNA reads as TGTGCCAGCAGCTTCCAGGCCCAAGAGACCCAGTACTTC. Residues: CASSFQAQETQYF. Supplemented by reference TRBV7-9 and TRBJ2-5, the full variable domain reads DTGVSQNPRHKITKRGQNVTFRCDPISEHNRLYWYRQTLGQGPEFLTYFQNEAQLEKSRLLSDRFSAERPKGSFSTLEIQRTEQGDSAMYLCASSFQAQETQYFGPGTRLLVL.

CDR3 sequence reads: CASSQGLAGYNEQFF. DNA of the CDR3: TGTGCCAGCAGCCAGGGCCTAGCGGGATACAATGAGCAGTTCTTC. V usage is TRBV7-3 and J usage is TRBJ2-1; 9 nucleotides align to TRBD2. V lost 5 bases, J lost 4 bases, and 6 bases stayed unmatched. The CDR3 spans 15 residues. CDR1 is SGHTA, CDR2 FQGTGA, per germline.

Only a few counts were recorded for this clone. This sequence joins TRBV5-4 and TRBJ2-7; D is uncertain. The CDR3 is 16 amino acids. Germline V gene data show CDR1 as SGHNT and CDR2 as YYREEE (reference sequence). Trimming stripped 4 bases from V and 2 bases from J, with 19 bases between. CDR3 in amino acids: CASSPSSDRSTYEQYF. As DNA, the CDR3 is TGTGCCAGCAGCCCGTCGAGTGATCGGTCAACCTACGAGCAGTACTTC.

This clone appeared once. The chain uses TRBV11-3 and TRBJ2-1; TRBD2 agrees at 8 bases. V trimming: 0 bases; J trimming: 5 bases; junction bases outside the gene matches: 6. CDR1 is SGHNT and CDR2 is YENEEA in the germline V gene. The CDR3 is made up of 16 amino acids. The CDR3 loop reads CASSLDAGGLDNEQFF. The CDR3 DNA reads TGTGCCAGCAGCTTAGATGCGGGAGGCCTCGACAATGAGCAGTTCTTC.

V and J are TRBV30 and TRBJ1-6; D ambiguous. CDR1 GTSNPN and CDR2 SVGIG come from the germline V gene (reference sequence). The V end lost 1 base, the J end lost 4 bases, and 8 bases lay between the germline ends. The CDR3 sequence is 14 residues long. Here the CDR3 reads CAWSAGPYNSPLHF. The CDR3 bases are TGTGCCTGGAGTGCAGGACCTTATAATTCACCCCTCCACTTT.

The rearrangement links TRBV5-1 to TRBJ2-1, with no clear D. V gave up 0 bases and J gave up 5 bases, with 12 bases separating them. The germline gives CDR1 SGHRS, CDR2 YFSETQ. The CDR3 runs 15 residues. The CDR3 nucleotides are TGCGCCAGCAGCTTGGATGATCCTTTTGACAATGAGCAGTTCTTC. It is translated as CASSLDDPFDNEQFF.

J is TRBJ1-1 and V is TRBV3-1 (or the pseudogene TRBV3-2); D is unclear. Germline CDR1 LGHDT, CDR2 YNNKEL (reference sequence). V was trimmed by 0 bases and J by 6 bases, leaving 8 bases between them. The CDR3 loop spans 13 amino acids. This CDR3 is CASSQDLRAEAFF. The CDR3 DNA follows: TGTGCCAGCAGCCAAGATCTGAGGGCTGAAGCTTTCTTT.

Here the CDR3 DNA reads TGTGCCAGCAGTGTAACCTCGTGGACTGAAGCTTTCTTT. It specifies CASSVTSWTEAFF. The chain recombines TRBV2 with TRBJ1-1; no clear D gene. The CDR3 has 13 amino acids. Per the germline V gene, CDR1 is SNHLY and CDR2 is FYNNEI. V lost 4 bases, J lost 5 bases, and 11 bases lay in between.